Listed here is a single T cell receptor beta chain. This clone's antigen is unknown. Base qualities are not recorded, but no much larger clone differs from it by a single base. This sample was taken from a study of chemoradiotherapy in HPV16-positive cancers (dated by TCRdb to between 2021 and 2024). For context, the study as a whole: Functional T-cell assays on cells from a couple of HPV16-positive patients defined candidate HPV-specific T-cell clones and common TCR motifs. The study set out to ask whether T-cell immunity against the HPV oncoproteins E6 and E7 changes over the course of chemoradiotherapy and whether that immunity affects survival. Next, the candidate HPV-specific TCRs and motifs were followed in TCR repertoires from under 95 patients with HPV-related cancers.

To prepare the library, the immunoSEQ multiplex PCR assay was applied. TCRdb's version of the immuneACCESS table is confined to in-frame rearrangements and falls short of the full clone set. An unresolved V gene accounts for under half of the shortfall where checked; the remainder is of unknown origin. The sample table contains 6,500 to 10,000 clones; only one count was recorded for roughly nine tenths of them. The ten most abundant clones make up roughly 13% of the sample. Paper-wide results and their limitations: Expansion of candidate HPV-specific clones and E7-related TCR motifs was observed in the tumor microenvironment during treatment, whereas no such expansion was observed for non-HPV-specific T cells. In HPV16-positive patients, expansion of HPV-responsive T cells during chemoradiotherapy was associated with improved recurrence-free survival. The functional definition of HPV-specific T cells came from only a couple of HPV16-positive patients, and the survival association was reported for HPV16-positive patients.

Repertoires were sampled repeatedly over the course of chemoradiotherapy, so clonal expansion could be followed in the tumor microenvironment. The CDR3 sequence holds 15 residues, the cysteine and phenylalanine included. The retained sequence is limited to the CDR3, 45 bases, with the frame set at the first base. V loses 4 bases, J loses 0 bases, and the germline ends lie 13 bases apart. CDR1 is given as SGHDT and CDR2 as YYEEEE, both from the germline V gene. This receptor was obtained from a human donor with HPV-associated anogenital cancer. Sequencing used blood, obtained from a patient who underwent chemoradiotherapy. The rearrangement combines TRBV5-6 with TRBJ2-5; TRBD1 is a weak D gene call, 6 bases matching. The encoded CDR3 is CASSPTGKYQETQYF. The bases read TGTGCCAGCAGCCCAACAGGGAAATACCAAGAGACCCAGTACTTC.